This is a list of T cell receptor beta chains from one sample in a study of blood T cells in healthy people across ages. MiXCR was run by TCRdb on the 5' RACE reads, yielding one entry per CDR3 protein. The data contain around 850,000 distinct CDR3 sequences, around 36% of them singletons. The sample consisted of blood. The receptor source for this set is a man aged 18 to 30 in good health. The CDR3 runs from the conserved cysteine through the conserved F or W. The D gene is left open where the match is weak. Size is omitted from some rows. Given values are once, few, many or a class for expanded clones.

TRBV10-3	.	few	TRBJ1-5	TGTGCCATCAGTGAACGACAGTATAGCAATCAGCCCCAGCATTTT	CAISERQYSNQPQHF
TRBV7-6	.	.	TRBJ2-2	TGTGCCAGCAGCTTAGCGTGGGGGGCCGGGGAGCTGTTTTTT	CASSLAWGAGELFF
TRBV12-5	TRBD1	.	TRBJ2-5	TGTGCTAGTGGTCCCCCGACAGGGGTTTTGGAGACCCAGTACTTC	CASGPPTGVLETQYF
TRBV20-1	.	.	TRBJ2-1	TGCAGTGCTAGAGAACCACAGAAGAATGAGCAGTTCTTC	CSAREPQKNEQFF
TRBV2	TRBD1	.	TRBJ2-7	TGTGCCAGCAGTGAAATCGCTGGACAGGGGGCGTACGAGCAGTACTTC	CASSEIAGQGAYEQYF
TRBV10-3	TRBD1	few	TRBJ1-5	TGTGCCATCAGGGGGACAGGGCGAGGGCAGCCCCAGCATTTT	CAIRGTGRGQPQHF
TRBV6-2/TRBV6-3	.	.	TRBJ2-7	TGTGCCAGCAGTTACCTAGGACAGAAAACCTACGAGCAGTACTTC	CASSYLGQKTYEQYF
TRBV29-1	.	.	TRBJ1-2	TGCAGCGCTGAAGGTCGCAGGGGAGCTTCTAACTATAGCTACACCTTC	CSAEGRRGASNYSYTF
TRBV28	.	.	TRBJ1-2	TGTGCCAGCAGTTTATGGGACGAGGAATACTATGGCTACACCTTC	CASSLWDEEYYGYTF
TRBV4-3	.	few	TRBJ2-3	TGCGCCAGCAGCCTCCAAGGGGGACACACAGATACGCAGTATTTT	CASSLQGGHTDTQYF
TRBV7-2	.	.	TRBJ2-2	TGTGCCAGCAGCTCGAAGGCCCTGAACACCGGGGAGCTGTTTTTT	CASSSKALNTGELFF
TRBV4-2	.	many	TRBJ2-3	TGTGCCAGCCATATCGGAGGGAAAGCCACAGATACGCAGTATTTT	CASHIGGKATDTQYF
TRBV28	.	many	TRBJ2-5	TGTGCCAGCAGTCCTCTGGAGACCCAGTACTTC	CASSPLETQYF
TRBV20-1	.	once	TRBJ2-2	TGCAGTGCTAGAGCGGGCAGCAACACCGGGGAGCTGTTTTTT	CSARAGSNTGELFF
TRBV7-2	.	.	TRBJ2-7	TGTGCCAGCACCCCGCTCAGGGGCTCCTACGAGCAGTACTTC	CASTPLRGSYEQYF
TRBV5-5	.	few	TRBJ2-1	TGTGCCAGCAGCTTGGCGGGCAGCAATGAGCAGTTCTTC	CASSLAGSNEQFF
TRBV7-8	.	.	TRBJ1-5	TGTGCCAGCAGCTTAGCGGGAGCCGGCAATCAGCCCCAGCATTTT	CASSLAGAGNQPQHF
TRBV14	.	.	TRBJ2-1	TGTGCCAGCAGCTCGGACCAGAGTGAGCAGTTCTTC	CASSSDQSEQFF
TRBV9	.	few	TRBJ2-7	TGTGCCAGCAGTGTCGGAGGGGGCAACGAGCAGTACTTC	CASSVGGGNEQYF
TRBV6-5	.	few	TRBJ1-6	TGTGCCAGCAGCCGCGGGACTGGTACTTCACCCCTCCACTTT	CASSRGTGTSPLHF
TRBV9	TRBD2	.	TRBJ2-7	TGTGCCAGCAGCGTAGTCGGAGCGGGGGCATACAATGAGCAGTACTTC	CASSVVGAGAYNEQYF
TRBV29-1	.	few	TRBJ2-1	TGCAGCGTTGGCATTCGGGCCTACAATGAGCAGTTCTTC	CSVGIRAYNEQFF
TRBV7-2	.	few	TRBJ1-1	TGTGCCAGCAGCCAAGATTCCGGGTATACTGAAGCTTTCTTT	CASSQDSGYTEAFF
TRBV5-1	TRBD1	.	TRBJ2-5	TGCGCCAGCAGCTTGGACAGGGGTATAGAGACCCAGTACTTC	CASSLDRGIETQYF
TRBV29-1	TRBD1	.	TRBJ1-4	TGCAGCGTCCTACAGGGGATTAATGAAAAACTGTTTTTT	CSVLQGINEKLFF
TRBV7-8	TRBD1	many	TRBJ2-4	TGTGCCAGCAGCCCGGGACAGATAGCCAAAAACATTCAGTACTTC	CASSPGQIAKNIQYF
TRBV20-1	TRBD1	.	TRBJ2-7	TGCAGTGCTAGTGGCCAGGGGGACTACGAGCAGTACTTC	CSASGQGDYEQYF
TRBV5-1	.	.	TRBJ1-4	TGCGCCAGCAGCTTGGCGGACAGTAGAAGTGGAAAACTGTTTTTT	CASSLADSRSGKLFF
TRBV6-6	TRBD1	.	TRBJ1-5	TGTGCCAGCGCCGAGACAGGGGGTGCCGGGAGCAATCAGCCCCAGCATTTT	CASAETGGAGSNQPQHF
TRBV3-1	TRBD2	many	TRBJ2-7	TGTGCCAGCACCCGCGCGGGGGTTCTGGAGCAGTACTTC	CASTRAGVLEQYF
TRBV10-3	TRBD1	many	TRBJ1-5	TGTGCCATCAGCGATGGGACAGGGAGCAATCAGCCCCAGCATTTT	CAISDGTGSNQPQHF
TRBV29-1	TRBD1	.	TRBJ1-2	TGCAGCGTTGGTTCGAGACAGGGGTATGGCTACACCTTC	CSVGSRQGYGYTF
TRBV3-1	.	few	TRBJ2-7	TGTGCCAGCAGCCAAGGGACAGAAACCTACGAGCAGTACTTC	CASSQGTETYEQYF
TRBV6-2/TRBV6-3	TRBD1	.	TRBJ1-5	TGTGCCAGCAGGGGACAGGGTCTCCACCAAGGACCCCAGCATTTT	CASRGQGLHQGPQHF
TRBV2	.	.	TRBJ1-1	TGTGCCAGCAGTGTCCCCGGGAAGAACACTGAAGCTTTCTTT	CASSVPGKNTEAFF
TRBV2	.	.	TRBJ1-2	TGTGCCAGCAGTGTTTGGAGGACTTCTTTCTACACCTTC	CASSVWRTSFYTF
TRBV20-1	.	few	TRBJ1-2	TGCAGTGCCCTTACGGACCCAGGGACTAACTATGGCTACACCTTC	CSALTDPGTNYGYTF
TRBV2	TRBD1	.	TRBJ1-1	TGTGCCAGCATGGTTTGGGACAGGGCCACCTTGAACACTGAAGCTTTCTTT	CASMVWDRATLNTEAFF
TRBV5-1	TRBD1	many	TRBJ1-2	TGCGCCAGCAGCACGGGACAGGGGTATGGCTACACCTTC	CASSTGQGYGYTF
TRBV2	.	.	TRBJ2-5	TGTGCCAGCAGGGAGACAAACTCTAGAGAGACCCGGTACTTC	CASRETNSRETRYF
TRBV12-3/TRBV12-4	.	.	TRBJ2-3	TGTGCCAGCAGCTTCTCGGTGGCAGATACGCAGTATTTT	CASSFSVADTQYF
TRBV10-3	.	many	TRBJ2-5	TGTGCCATCAGTGAAAGTCGGGAGGAGACCCAGTACTTC	CAISESREETQYF
TRBV27	.	.	TRBJ2-1	TGTGCCAGCAGTGTAAGCCTAAACAATGAGCAGTTCTTC	CASSVSLNNEQFF
TRBV6-2/TRBV6-3	.	.	TRBJ2-1	TGTGCCAGCAGTTACGGCGGCGACATCAATGAGCAGTTCTTC	CASSYGGDINEQFF
TRBV12-3/TRBV12-4	TRBD1	.	TRBJ2-1	TGTGCCAGCGGGACAGGCCTGTTGTACAATGAGCAGTTCTTC	CASGTGLLYNEQFF
TRBV12-3/TRBV12-4	.	.	TRBJ1-6	TGTGCCAGCAAGGACACCGGGAATTCACCCCTCCACTTT	CASKDTGNSPLHF
TRBV20-1	TRBD1	few	TRBJ1-5	TGCAGTGCTAGAGATCCTGACAGGGAGGGCAATCAGCCCCAGCATTTT	CSARDPDREGNQPQHF
TRBV12-3/TRBV12-4	.	many	TRBJ1-1	TGTGCCAGCAGTTGGCAGGGCCGAGTGAACACTGAAGCTTTCTTT	CASSWQGRVNTEAFF
TRBV6-5	.	.	TRBJ1-4	TGTGCCAGCCGCGGGGGCAGTAATGAAAAACTGTTTTTT	CASRGGSNEKLFF
TRBV12-3/TRBV12-4	TRBD1	.	TRBJ1-2	TGTGCCAGCAGAGACAGGGCCCAGGGCTATGGCTACACCTTC	CASRDRAQGYGYTF
TRBV6-6	.	few	TRBJ2-2	TGTGCCAGCGGCGTCACCGGGGAGCTGTTTTTT	CASGVTGELFF
TRBV7-2	.	.	TRBJ1-3	TGTGCCAGCAGCGTCGACAACTCTGGAAACACCATATATTTT	CASSVDNSGNTIYF
TRBV6-2/TRBV6-3	.	few	TRBJ1-6	TGTGCCAGTAAATTGGGACAAAGAGGTTCACCCCTCCACTTT	CASKLGQRGSPLHF
TRBV11-1	TRBD1	.	TRBJ2-1	TGTGCCAGCAGTTTACAGGGGGCCATCGGGTACAATGAGCAGTTCTTC	CASSLQGAIGYNEQFF
TRBV7-6	.	few	TRBJ1-1	TGTGCCAGCAGCCTGATGCGGGGCCCGGCGCATGAAGCTTTCTTT	CASSLMRGPAHEAFF
TRBV7-9	TRBD1	.	TRBJ2-7	TGTGCCAGCAGCTTAGCGCCAGTTCAGGGGACAGGGACCTACGAGCAGTACTTC	CASSLAPVQGTGTYEQYF
TRBV20-1	TRBD2	.	TRBJ2-2	TGCAGTGCAAGAACCGAGGAACTAGCGGGGGGAACCGGGGAGCTGTTTTTT	CSARTEELAGGTGELFF
TRBV7-2	TRBD2	.	TRBJ2-3	TGTGCCAGCAGCTTAGGTAGCGGGGAAACAGATACGCAGTATTTT	CASSLGSGETDTQYF
TRBV28	TRBD2	few	TRBJ2-7	TGTGCCAGCAGGTGGACTAGCGGGGGCTTGAGCGATGAGCAGTACTTC	CASRWTSGGLSDEQYF
TRBV9	TRBD2	.	TRBJ2-3	TGTGCCAGCAGCGTAGCGATTAGCGGGGGGGTAGATACGCAGTATTTT	CASSVAISGGVDTQYF